This passage covers 22 T cell receptor beta chains from one sample sequenced in a study of response to subunit inactivated influenza vaccine. One entry per CDR3 protein, called by TCRdb with MiXCR from the RT-PCR reads. The table records about 520,000 distinct CDR3 sequences, roughly 27% of them present only once. This specimen was CD4+ T cells sorted from PBMCs, taken about 5 days after vaccination. The source is a man aged 50 to 60 who received an inactivated influenza vaccine.

This clonotype was observed a few times. This sequence joins TRBV5-1 and TRBJ2-1, with 9 nucleotides matching TRBD1. V dropped 4 bases and J dropped 5; count of bases not matched to a gene: 4. The CDR3 spans 14 residues. Germline V gene data show CDR1 as SGHRS and CDR2 as YFSETQ. The CDR3 region is CASSVGTGNNEQFF. The CDR3 coding sequence is TGCGCCAGCAGCGTCGGGACAGGGAACAATGAGCAGTTCTTC.

Ten or more counts support this clonotype. The chain joins TRBV5-1 to TRBJ2-7, with D uncertain. Trimming cost V 4 bases and J 3 bases, with 14 bases left between them. Germline CDR1 reads SGHRS; CDR2 reads YFSETQ. The CDR3 runs to 14 residues. As DNA, the CDR3 is TGCGCCAGCAGCCCTTTCGGGCAGAACTACGAGCAGTACTTC. This sequence encodes CASSPFGQNYEQYF.

This clonotype was recorded a few times. This rearrangement joins TRBV5-1 to TRBJ1-6; TRBD1 might be the D (6 bases). Per germline, CDR1 SGHRS and CDR2 YFSETQ. The CDR3 extends over 14 amino acids. The V end was cut by 4 bases, the J end by 5 bases, with 10 bases between. The CDR3 region has the DNA TGCGCCAGCAGCCCCAGGGGCCATAATTCACCCCTCCACTTT. The encoded protein is CASSPRGHNSPLHF.

The chain is built from TRBV28 and TRBJ2-5, with 12 bases aligning to TRBD2. Germline V gene sequence: CDR1 MDHEN, CDR2 SYDVKM. The CDR3 loop spans 15 amino acids. V shed 5 bases and J 5 bases; nucleotides not matched to a gene: 6. The CDR3 nucleotides are TGTGCCAGCAGTCCCCGACTAGCGGGGGTTGAGACCCAGTACTTC. This gives the protein CASSPRLAGVETQYF.

The gene calls are TRBV18 and TRBJ2-6, with D tentatively TRBD1 or TRBD2 (5 bases each). CDR1 and CDR2 (germline): KGHSH, LQKENI. The CDR3 extends over 18 amino acids. The ends were cut back, 6 bases at V and 0 bases at J, with 18 bases in the middle. The chain's CDR3 is CASSQGRPLDSGANVLTF. CDR3 sequence (DNA): TGTGCCAGCTCCCAGGGACGGCCCCTTGACTCTGGGGCCAACGTCCTGACTTTC.

This chain joins TRBV6-2 or TRBV6-3 and TRBJ2-3; 8 bases are a match to TRBD2. V was pared by 2 bases and J by 2 bases, with 6 bases of the junction left unmatched. The CDR3 extends over 16 amino acids. Germline V CDR1 and CDR2: MNHEY, SVGEGT. The CDR3 nucleotides are TGTGCCAGCAGTTACAGGCTAGCGGGTCTCACAGATACGCAGTATTTT. This gives the protein CASSYRLAGLTDTQYF.

This sequence joins TRBV5-1 and TRBJ2-3; perhaps TRBD1 as D (6 bases). This CDR3 has 16 amino acids. V was trimmed by 4 bases and J by 0 bases, leaving 15 bases between them. CDR1 SGHRS and CDR2 YFSETQ come from the germline V gene. The CDR3 here is CASSPYGTSSTDTQYF. The DNA for the CDR3 is TGCGCCAGCAGCCCATACGGGACATCTAGCACAGATACGCAGTATTTT.

The chain combines TRBV7-9 with TRBJ2-7; D is perhaps TRBD1 or TRBD2 (5 bases each). The CDR3 spans 12 residues. V shed 6 bases and J shed 3 bases, with 9 bases lying between them. CDR1 and CDR2 from the germline V gene are SEHNR and FQNEAQ (reference sequence). The CDR3, as DNA: TGTGCCAGCAGGGGACGGAGCTACGAGCAGTACTTC. Protein product: CASRGRSYEQYF.

The chain employs TRBV20-1 and TRBJ2-6; D assignment may be TRBD1 or TRBD2 (5 bases each). Germline CDR1 and CDR2: DFQATT and SNEGSKA (reference sequence). CDR3 length equals 16 residues. Between the trimmed V and J ends, which lost 5 bases and 0 bases, there was a span of 14 bases. The CDR3 region is CSADPGRSSGANVLTF. Written as DNA, the CDR3 is TGCAGTGCTGACCCGGGACGGAGCTCTGGGGCCAACGTCCTGACTTTC.

This clonotype was picked up many times. This chain connects TRBV25-1 to TRBJ1-6, with TRBD1 as a possible D gene (5 bases). V gave up 4 bases and J gave up 9 bases, with 10 bases separating them. Germline-derived CDR1 and CDR2 are MGHDK and SYGVNS. The CDR3 consists of 13 residues. The CDR3 DNA reads TGTGCCAGCAGTGTGGCAAGGGGTTCACCCCTCCACTTT. It yields the protein CASSVARGSPLHF. The full variable domain, in which reference TRBV25-1 and TRBJ1-6 provide the parts outside the CDR3, is EADIYQTPRYLVIGTGKKITLECSQTMGHDKMYWYQQDPGMELHLIHYSYGVNSTEKGDLSSESTVSRIRTEHFPLTLESARPSHTSQYLCASSVARGSPLHFGNGTRLTVT.

This clonotype was found a few times. The chain has TRBV7-2 and TRBJ1-5; D not certain. The CDR3 is made up of 14 amino acids. V dropped 2 bases and J dropped 2 bases, with 7 bases sitting between them. Per germline, CDR1 SGHTA and CDR2 FQGNSA. The CDR3 protein is CASSLMVGNQPQHF. The DNA for the CDR3 is TGTGCCAGCAGCTTAATGGTTGGCAATCAGCCCCAGCATTTT.

The chain couples TRBV12-3 or TRBV12-4 to TRBJ1-1, with 7 positions matching TRBD1. CDR3 length: 12 residues. Germline trimming cut 2 bases from V and 7 bases from J; bases unmatched to any gene: 1. Here the CDR3 reads CASSLRDSEAFF. The CDR3 DNA follows: TGTGCCAGCAGTTTAAGGGACAGTGAAGCTTTCTTT.

The chain employs TRBV19 and TRBJ2-2, with D perhaps TRBD2 (6 bases). This CDR3 spans 15 amino acids. CDR1 is LNHDA, CDR2 SQIVND, per germline (reference sequence). V was pared by 5 bases and J by 4 bases, with 14 bases between. The CDR3 loop is CASSPVAAGTGELFF. CDR3 in DNA: TGTGCCAGTAGTCCCGTCGCAGCGGGCACCGGGGAGCTGTTTTTT.

A few counts support this clonotype. CDR3 sequence (DNA): TGCAGTGTGGGACATCCATCAGGGACCCAGTACTTC. It yields the protein CSVGHPSGTQYF. V usage is TRBV20-1 and J usage is TRBJ2-5; a possible D gene is TRBD1 (6 bases). Between the trimmed V and J ends, which lost 7 bases and 7 bases, there was a span of 16 bases. Germline loops: CDR1 DFQATT, CDR2 SNEGSKA (reference sequence). This CDR3 has 12 amino acids.

The J gene is TRBJ2-5, the V gene TRBV7-2; the match to TRBD2 covers 7 bases. The V and J ends lost 5 bases and 4 bases, in that order; junction bases with no gene match: 16. Germline CDR1 is SGHTA and CDR2 is FQGNSA. The length of the CDR3 is 17 residues. CDR3 in DNA: TGTGCCAGCAGCCCCGGTCAAGCGGGATTTGGGGGAGAGACCCAGTACTTC. Amino acids: CASSPGQAGFGGETQYF.

This clonotype was detected a few times. The V and J genes are TRBV19 and TRBJ1-1; no firm D call. CDR1 is LNHDA and CDR2 is SQIVND in the germline V gene (reference sequence). This CDR3 is 14 amino acids long. V gave up 3 bases and J gave up 0 bases, with 8 bases separating them. This CDR3 is CASSIQPMNTEAFF. Written as DNA, the CDR3 is TGTGCCAGTAGTATCCAGCCCATGAACACTGAAGCTTTCTTT.

The V gene is TRBV20-1, the J gene TRBJ2-2; D call uncertain. Deletions cut 3 bases from V and 6 bases from J, with 17 bases between. CDR3 size: 15 residues. Germline CDR1 reads DFQATT; CDR2 reads SNEGSKA (reference sequence). In DNA form, the CDR3 reads TGCAGTGCTAGCAGGTCAGGTGGTCGGGCCGGGGAGCTGTTTTTT. It encodes CSASRSGGRAGELFF.

This clonotype has just a few counts. The chain employs TRBV6-5 and TRBJ1-2; the D gene is possibly TRBD1 (5 bases). The CDR3 totals 12 residues. Germline V gene sequence: CDR1 MNHEY, CDR2 SVGAGI. The V end was cut by 6 bases, the J end by 2 bases, with 7 bases between. The CDR3 protein is CASRRGNYGYTF. CDR3 DNA sequence: TGTGCCAGCAGGCGGGGGAACTATGGCTACACCTTC.

The rearrangement links TRBV5-1 to TRBJ2-5; possibly TRBD1 for D (5 bases). V lost 4 bases and J 1 base, leaving 14 bases between the germline ends. Per the germline V gene, CDR1 is SGHRS and CDR2 is YFSETQ. The CDR3 runs 15 residues. CDR3 in DNA: TGCGCCAGCAGCGCATCCGACAGCAGCCAAGAGACCCAGTACTTC. Translated, it gives CASSASDSSQETQYF.

This clonotype was seen more than once but under ten times. CDR3 nucleotide sequence: TGTGCCAGCTCCCTTGAGGAGGCTAGGGGAACCTCCTACGAGCAGTACTTC. It is translated as CASSLEEARGTSYEQYF. The chain employs TRBV18 and TRBJ2-7; D tentatively fits TRBD1 or TRBD2 (5 bases each). Deletions cut 6 bases from V and 0 bases from J, with 21 bases between. The CDR3 runs 17 residues. The germline V gene has CDR1 KGHSH and CDR2 LQKENI.

This clonotype was detected a few times. This chain links TRBV7-9 with TRBJ2-1, with D possibly TRBD1 on 5 matching bases. Trimming shortened V by 1 base and J by 5 bases, and 9 bases separated the two germline ends. The germline gives CDR1 SEHNR, CDR2 FQNEAQ (reference sequence). This CDR3 contains 14 residues. In nucleotides, the CDR3 is TGTGCCAGCAGCTTAGTGCTCAGGGACAATGAGCAGTTCTTC. Its protein is CASSLVLRDNEQFF.

This chain uses TRBV7-9 with TRBJ1-2; D unresolved. Trimming took 0 bases from V and 4 from J, leaving 9 bases between them. The germline CDR1 and CDR2 sequences are SEHNR and FQNEAQ (reference sequence). The length of the CDR3 is 14 residues. DNA for the CDR3: TGTGCCAGCAGCTTAGCTGGCCGACGCTATGGCTACACCTTC. Amino acid sequence: CASSLAGRRYGYTF.